The entry below describes one T cell receptor (beta chain). Its matching antigen is unknown. This entry belongs to a study of graft-versus-host responses after intestinal transplantation. Study summary: Multivisceral, liver-intestinal, or isolated intestinal grafts went to recipients. Anti-thymocyte globulin served as induction for all recipients, who then took tacrolimus and steroids for about three years.

The germline V gene has CDR1 SGHTA and CDR2 FQGNSA. The CDR3 sequence is 18 residues long. V was trimmed by 2 bases and J by 1 base, leaving 20 bases between them. The assay was immunoSEQ multiplex PCR, and TCRdb's table has in-frame clones only and misses some. The table shows about 50,000 clones, with roughly 84% occurring only once. The material was unstimulated CD4+ T cells sorted from spleen or lymph node cells, obtained before transplant. V is TRBV7-2 and J is TRBJ1-1; TRBD1 is a possible D gene (5 bases). The origin of this receptor is a human donor who was the organ donor for an intestinal transplant. The CDR3 region is CASSLMLGTGRANTEAFF. The CDR3 nucleotides are TGTGCCAGCAGCTTAATGCTGGGGACGGGGCGGGCGAACACTGAAGCTTTCTTT.